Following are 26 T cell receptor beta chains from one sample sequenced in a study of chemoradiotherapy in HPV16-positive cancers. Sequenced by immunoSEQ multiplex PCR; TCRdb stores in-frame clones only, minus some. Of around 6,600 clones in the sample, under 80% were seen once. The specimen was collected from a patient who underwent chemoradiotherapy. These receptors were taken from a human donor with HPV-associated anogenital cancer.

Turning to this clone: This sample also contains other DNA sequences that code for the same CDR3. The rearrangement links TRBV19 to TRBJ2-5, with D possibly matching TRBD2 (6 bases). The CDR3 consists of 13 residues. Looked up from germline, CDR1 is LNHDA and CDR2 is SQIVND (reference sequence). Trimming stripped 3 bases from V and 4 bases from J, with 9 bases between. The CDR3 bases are TGTGCCAGTAGTATTACTAGCAGAGAGACCCAGTACTTC. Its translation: CASSITSRETQYF.

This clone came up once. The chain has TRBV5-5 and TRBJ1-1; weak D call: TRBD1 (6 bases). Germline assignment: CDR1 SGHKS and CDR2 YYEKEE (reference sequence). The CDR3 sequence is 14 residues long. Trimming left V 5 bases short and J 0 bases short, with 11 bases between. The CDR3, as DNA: TGTGCCAGCAGACGGGACACCTTGAACACTGAAGCTTTCTTT. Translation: CASRRDTLNTEAFF.

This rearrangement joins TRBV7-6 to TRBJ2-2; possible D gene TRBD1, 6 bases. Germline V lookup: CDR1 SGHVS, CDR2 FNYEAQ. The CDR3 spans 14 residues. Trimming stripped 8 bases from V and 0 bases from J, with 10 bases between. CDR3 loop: CASQGQANTGELFF. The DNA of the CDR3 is TGTGCCAGCCAGGGACAAGCGAACACCGGGGAGCTGTTTTTT.

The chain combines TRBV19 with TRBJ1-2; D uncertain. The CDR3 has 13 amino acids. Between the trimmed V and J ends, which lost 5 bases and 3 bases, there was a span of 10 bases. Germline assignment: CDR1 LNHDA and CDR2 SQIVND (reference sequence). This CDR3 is CASSQGIDYGYTF. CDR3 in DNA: TGTGCCAGTAGTCAAGGGATAGACTATGGCTACACCTTC.

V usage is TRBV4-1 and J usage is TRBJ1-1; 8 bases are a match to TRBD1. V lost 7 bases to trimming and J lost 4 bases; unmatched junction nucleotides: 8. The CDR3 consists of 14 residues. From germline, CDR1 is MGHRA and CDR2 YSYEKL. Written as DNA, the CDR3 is TGCGCCAGCAACCTGGACAGGGTCTCCACTGAAGCTTTCTTT. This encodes CASNLDRVSTEAFF.

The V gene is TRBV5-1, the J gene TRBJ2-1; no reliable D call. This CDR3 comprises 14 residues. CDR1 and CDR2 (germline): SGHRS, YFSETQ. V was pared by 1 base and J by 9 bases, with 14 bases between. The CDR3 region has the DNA TGCGCCAGCAGCTTGACCCAAACGGTGGGTGAGCAGTTCTTC. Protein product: CASSLTQTVGEQFF.

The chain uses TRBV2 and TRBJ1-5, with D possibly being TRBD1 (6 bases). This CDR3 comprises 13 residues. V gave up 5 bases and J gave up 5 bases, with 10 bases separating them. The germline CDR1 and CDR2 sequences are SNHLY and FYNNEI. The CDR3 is CASSYSGDQPQHF. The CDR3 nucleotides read TGTGCCAGCAGTTACTCAGGGGATCAGCCCCAGCATTTT.

This chain's CDR3 is CASSLLQGRIATNEKLFF. Here the CDR3 DNA reads TGTGCCAGCAGCTTACTCCAGGGTCGAATTGCAACTAATGAAAAACTGTTTTTT. This chain joins TRBV7-9 and TRBJ1-4, with TRBD1 as a possible D gene (5 bases). The CDR3 totals 18 residues. V shed 2 bases and J shed 0 bases, with 16 bases lying between them. Germline V CDR1 and CDR2: SEHNR, FQNEAQ (reference sequence). Looking up the rest from reference TRBV7-9 and TRBJ1-4 gives the full variable domain: DTGVSQNPRHKITKRGQNVTFRCDPISEHNRLYWYRQTLGQGPEFLTYFQNEAQLEKSRLLSDRFSAERPKGSFSTLEIQRTEQGDSAMYLCASSLLQGRIATNEKLFFGSGTQLSVL.

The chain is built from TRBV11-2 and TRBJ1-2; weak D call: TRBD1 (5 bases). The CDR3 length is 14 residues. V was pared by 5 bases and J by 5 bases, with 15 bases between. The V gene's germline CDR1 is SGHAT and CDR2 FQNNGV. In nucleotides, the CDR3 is TGTGCCAGCAGCCCCCGAGGGGCAGAATATGGCTACACCTTC. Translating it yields CASSPRGAEYGYTF.

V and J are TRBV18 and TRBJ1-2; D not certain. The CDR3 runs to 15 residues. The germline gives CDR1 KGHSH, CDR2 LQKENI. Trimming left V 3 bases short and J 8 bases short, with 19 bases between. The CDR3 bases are TGTGCCAGCTCACCCTGGTCGGGCTCTATGGAAGGCTACACCTTC. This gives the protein CASSPWSGSMEGYTF.

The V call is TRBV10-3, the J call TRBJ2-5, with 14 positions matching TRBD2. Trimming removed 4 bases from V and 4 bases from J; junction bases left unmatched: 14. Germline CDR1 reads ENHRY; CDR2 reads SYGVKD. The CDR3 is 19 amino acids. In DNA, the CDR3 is TGTGCCATCAGTGCCCAACCGGGACTAGCGGGGGCCACGGCAGAGACCCAGTACTTC. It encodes CAISAQPGLAGATAETQYF.

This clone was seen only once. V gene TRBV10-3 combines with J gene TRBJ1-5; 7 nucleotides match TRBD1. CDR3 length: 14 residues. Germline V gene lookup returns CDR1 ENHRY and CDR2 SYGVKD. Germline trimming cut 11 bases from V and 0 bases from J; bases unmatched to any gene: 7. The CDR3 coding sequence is TGTGCCTCAGGGGGAGAGTATAGCAATCAGCCCCAGCATTTT. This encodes CASGGEYSNQPQHF.

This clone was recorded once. The CDR3 nucleotides read TGCGCCAGCAGCTTGGGACAGGGGGCTTTGATAGCTGAAGCTTTCTTT. Amino acids: CASSLGQGALIAEAFF. This chain uses TRBV5-1 with TRBJ1-1, with TRBD1 matching over 10 bases. This CDR3 contains 16 residues. The V gene's germline CDR1 is SGHRS and CDR2 YFSETQ. V dropped 0 bases and J dropped 6; count of bases not matched to a gene: 8.

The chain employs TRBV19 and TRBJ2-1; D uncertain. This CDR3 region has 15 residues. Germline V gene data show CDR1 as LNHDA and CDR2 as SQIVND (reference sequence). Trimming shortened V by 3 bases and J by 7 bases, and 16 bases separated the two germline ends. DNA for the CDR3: TGTGCCAGTAGTATTCTGGGGTCCCGAGGAAATGAGCAGTTCTTC. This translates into CASSILGSRGNEQFF.

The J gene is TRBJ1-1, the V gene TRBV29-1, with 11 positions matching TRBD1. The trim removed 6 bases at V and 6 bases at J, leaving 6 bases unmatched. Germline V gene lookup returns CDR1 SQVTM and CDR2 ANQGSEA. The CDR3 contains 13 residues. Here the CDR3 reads CSVLDRGRPEAFF. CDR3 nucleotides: TGCAGCGTCCTGGACAGGGGGCGGCCTGAAGCTTTCTTT.

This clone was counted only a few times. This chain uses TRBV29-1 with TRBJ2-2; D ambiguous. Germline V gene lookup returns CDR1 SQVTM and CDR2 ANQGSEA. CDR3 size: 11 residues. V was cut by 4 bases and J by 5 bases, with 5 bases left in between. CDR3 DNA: TGCAGCGTTGTTGCGACCGGGGAGCTGTTTTTT. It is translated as CSVVATGELFF.

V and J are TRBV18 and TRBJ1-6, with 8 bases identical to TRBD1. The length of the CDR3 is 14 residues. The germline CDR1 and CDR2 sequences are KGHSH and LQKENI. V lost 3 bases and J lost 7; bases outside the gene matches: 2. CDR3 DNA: TGTGCCAGCTCACCTAGACAGGGGAATTCACCCCTCCACTTT. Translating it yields CASSPRQGNSPLHF.

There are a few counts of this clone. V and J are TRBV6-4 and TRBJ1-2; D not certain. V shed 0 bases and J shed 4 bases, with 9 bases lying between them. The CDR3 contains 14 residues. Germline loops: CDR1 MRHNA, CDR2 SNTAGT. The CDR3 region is CASSDSTDGYGYTF. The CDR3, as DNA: TGTGCCAGCAGTGACTCTACAGATGGCTATGGCTACACCTTC.

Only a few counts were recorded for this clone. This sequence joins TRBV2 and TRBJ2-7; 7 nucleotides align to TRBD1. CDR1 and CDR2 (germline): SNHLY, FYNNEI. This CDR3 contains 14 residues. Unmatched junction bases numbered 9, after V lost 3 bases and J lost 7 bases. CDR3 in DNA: TGTGCCAGCAGTGAGTGGGACAGCCTGGGGGAGCAGTACTTC. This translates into CASSEWDSLGEQYF.

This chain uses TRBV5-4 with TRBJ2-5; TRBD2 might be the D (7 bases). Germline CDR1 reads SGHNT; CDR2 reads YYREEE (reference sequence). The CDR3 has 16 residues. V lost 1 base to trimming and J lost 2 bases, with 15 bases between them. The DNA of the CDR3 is TGTGCCAGCAGCTTGTTGGGGGCGGGGGATCAAGAGACCCAGTACTTC. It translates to CASSLLGAGDQETQYF.

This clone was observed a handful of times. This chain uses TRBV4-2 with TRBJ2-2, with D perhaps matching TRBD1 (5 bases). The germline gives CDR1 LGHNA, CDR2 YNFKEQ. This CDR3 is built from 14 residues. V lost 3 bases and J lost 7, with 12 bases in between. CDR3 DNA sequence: TGTGCCAGCAGCCAGAACCCAGGGATCGGGGAGCTGTTTTTT. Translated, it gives CASSQNPGIGELFF.

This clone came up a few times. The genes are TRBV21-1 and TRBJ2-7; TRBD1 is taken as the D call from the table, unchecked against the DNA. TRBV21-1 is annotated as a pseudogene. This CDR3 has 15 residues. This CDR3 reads CASSNPTGTGDEQYF. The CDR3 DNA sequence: TGTGCCAGCAGCAACCCCACCGGGACAGGCGACGAGCAGTACTTC.

The CDR3 sequence: CASSGAGYEQFF. The CDR3 bases are TGTGCCAGCAGCGGAGCGGGGTACGAGCAGTTCTTC. This rearrangement joins TRBV6-5 to TRBJ2-1, with 7 bases identical to TRBD2. The CDR3 consists of 12 residues. CDR1 is MNHEY and CDR2 is SVGAGI in the germline V gene. Losses at the gene ends were 6 bases for V and 10 bases for J; bases not matched to a gene: 6.

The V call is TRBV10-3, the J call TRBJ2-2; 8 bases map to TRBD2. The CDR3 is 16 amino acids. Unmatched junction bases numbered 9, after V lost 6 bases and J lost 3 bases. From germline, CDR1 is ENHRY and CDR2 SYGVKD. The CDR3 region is CAISPGGGRDTGELFF. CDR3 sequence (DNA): TGTGCCATCAGCCCAGGCGGGGGGCGAGACACCGGGGAGCTGTTTTTT.

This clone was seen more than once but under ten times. The CDR3 spells CAISDDGSEQYF. The CDR3 nucleotides are TGTGCCATCAGTGACGACGGCTCCGAGCAGTACTTC. The chain recombines TRBV10-3 with TRBJ2-7; the D is unclear. V dropped 3 bases and J dropped 6 bases, with 9 bases sitting between them. The germline CDR1 and CDR2 sequences are ENHRY and SYGVKD. The CDR3 loop spans 12 amino acids.

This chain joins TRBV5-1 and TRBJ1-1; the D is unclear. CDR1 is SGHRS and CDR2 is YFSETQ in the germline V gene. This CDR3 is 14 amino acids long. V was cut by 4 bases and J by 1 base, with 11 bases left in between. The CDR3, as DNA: TGCGCCAGCAGCGTCTCAGCCGGGAACACTGAAGCTTTCTTT. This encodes CASSVSAGNTEAFF.